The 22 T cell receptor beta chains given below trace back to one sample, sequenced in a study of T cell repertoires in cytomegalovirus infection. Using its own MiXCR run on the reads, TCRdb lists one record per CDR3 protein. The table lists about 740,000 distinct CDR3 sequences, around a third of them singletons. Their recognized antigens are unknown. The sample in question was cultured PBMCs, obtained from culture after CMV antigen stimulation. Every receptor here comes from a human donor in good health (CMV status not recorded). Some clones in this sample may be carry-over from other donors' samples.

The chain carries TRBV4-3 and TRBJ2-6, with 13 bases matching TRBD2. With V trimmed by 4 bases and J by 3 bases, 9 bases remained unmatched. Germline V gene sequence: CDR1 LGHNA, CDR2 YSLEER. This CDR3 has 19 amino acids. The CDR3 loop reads CASSPHRTSGSGGANVLTF. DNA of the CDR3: TGCGCCAGCAGCCCCCACCGGACTAGCGGGAGCGGTGGGGCCAACGTCCTGACTTTC.

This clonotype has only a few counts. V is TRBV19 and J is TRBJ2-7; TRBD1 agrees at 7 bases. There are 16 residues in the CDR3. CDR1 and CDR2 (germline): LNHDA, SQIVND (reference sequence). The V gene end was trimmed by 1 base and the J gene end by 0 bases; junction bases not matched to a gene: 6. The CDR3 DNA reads TGTGCCAGTAGTATAGTCAGGACAGGCATCTCCTACGAGCAGTACTTC. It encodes CASSIVRTGISYEQYF.

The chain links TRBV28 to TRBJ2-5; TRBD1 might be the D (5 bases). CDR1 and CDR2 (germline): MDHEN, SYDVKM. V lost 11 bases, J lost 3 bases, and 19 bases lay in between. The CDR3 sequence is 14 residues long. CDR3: CASQAGRVKETQYF. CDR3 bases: TGTGCCTCCCAGGCCGGCAGGGTGAAAGAGACCCAGTACTTC.

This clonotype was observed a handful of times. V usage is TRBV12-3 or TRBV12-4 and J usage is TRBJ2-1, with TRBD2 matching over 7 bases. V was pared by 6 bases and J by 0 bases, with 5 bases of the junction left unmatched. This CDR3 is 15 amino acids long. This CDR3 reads CASSWGGSSYNEQFF. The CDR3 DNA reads TGTGCCAGCAGCTGGGGAGGGAGCTCCTACAATGAGCAGTTCTTC.

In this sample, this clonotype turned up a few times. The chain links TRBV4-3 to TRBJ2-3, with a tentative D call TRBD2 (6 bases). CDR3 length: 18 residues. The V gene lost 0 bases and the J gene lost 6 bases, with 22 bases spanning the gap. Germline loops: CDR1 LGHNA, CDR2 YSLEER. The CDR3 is CASSQDPPGGVRADTQYF. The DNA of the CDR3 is TGCGCCAGCAGCCAAGATCCCCCCGGCGGGGTTAGGGCCGATACGCAGTATTTT.

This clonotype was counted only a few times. The chain's CDR3 is CSARAGLNQPQHF. CDR3 bases: TGCAGTGCTAGAGCAGGATTAAATCAGCCCCAGCATTTT. The chain recombines TRBV20-1 with TRBJ1-5; D uncertain. V shed 1 base and J shed 4 bases, with 8 bases lying between them. Germline CDR1 is DFQATT and CDR2 is SNEGSKA (reference sequence). This CDR3 comprises 13 residues.

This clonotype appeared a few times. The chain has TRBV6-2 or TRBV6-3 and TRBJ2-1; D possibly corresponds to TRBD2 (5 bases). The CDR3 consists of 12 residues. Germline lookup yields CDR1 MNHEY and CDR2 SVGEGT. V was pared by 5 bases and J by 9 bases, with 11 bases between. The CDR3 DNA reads TGTGCCAGCAGTCTGGGTGAGGGTGAGCAGTTCTTC. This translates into CASSLGEGEQFF.

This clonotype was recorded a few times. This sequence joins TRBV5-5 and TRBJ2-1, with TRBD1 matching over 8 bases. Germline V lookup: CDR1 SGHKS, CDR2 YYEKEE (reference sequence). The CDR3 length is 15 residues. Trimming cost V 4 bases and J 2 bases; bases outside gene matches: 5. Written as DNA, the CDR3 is TGTGCCAGCAGCCGGACAGGGCCTACCTACAATGAGCAGTTCTTC. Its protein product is CASSRTGPTYNEQFF.

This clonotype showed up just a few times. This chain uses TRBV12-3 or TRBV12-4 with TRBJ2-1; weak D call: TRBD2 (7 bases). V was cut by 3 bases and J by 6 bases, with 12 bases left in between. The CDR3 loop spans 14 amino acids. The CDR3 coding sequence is TGTGCCAGCAGTTTCGGGGAGGGGGTCAATGAGCAGTTCTTC. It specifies CASSFGEGVNEQFF.

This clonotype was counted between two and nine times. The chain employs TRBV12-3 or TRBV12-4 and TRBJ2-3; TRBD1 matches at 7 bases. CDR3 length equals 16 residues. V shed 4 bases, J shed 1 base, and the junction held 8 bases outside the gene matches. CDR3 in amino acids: CASSSVTGVRTDTQYF. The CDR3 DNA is TGTGCCAGCAGTTCGGTCACAGGGGTACGCACAGATACGCAGTATTTT.

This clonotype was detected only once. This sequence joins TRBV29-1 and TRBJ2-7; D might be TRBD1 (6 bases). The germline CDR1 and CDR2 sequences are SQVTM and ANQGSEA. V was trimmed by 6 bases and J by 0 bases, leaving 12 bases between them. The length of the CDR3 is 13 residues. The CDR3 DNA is TGCAGCGTGGACACAGGGATCTCCTACGAGCAGTACTTC. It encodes CSVDTGISYEQYF.

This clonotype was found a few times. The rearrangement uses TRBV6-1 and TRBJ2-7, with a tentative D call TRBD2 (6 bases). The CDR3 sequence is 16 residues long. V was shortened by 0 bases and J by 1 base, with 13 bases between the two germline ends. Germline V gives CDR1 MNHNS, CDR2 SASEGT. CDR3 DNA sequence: TGTGCCAGCAGTGAAGCGGCGGGGCAAATATCCTACGAGCAGTACTTC. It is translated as CASSEAAGQISYEQYF.

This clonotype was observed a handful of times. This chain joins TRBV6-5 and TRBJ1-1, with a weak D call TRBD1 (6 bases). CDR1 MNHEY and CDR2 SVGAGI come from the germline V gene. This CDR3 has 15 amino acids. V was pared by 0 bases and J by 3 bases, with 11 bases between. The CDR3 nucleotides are TGTGCCAGCAGTTACTCATGGGCAGGGGACACTGAAGCTTTCTTT. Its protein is CASSYSWAGDTEAFF.

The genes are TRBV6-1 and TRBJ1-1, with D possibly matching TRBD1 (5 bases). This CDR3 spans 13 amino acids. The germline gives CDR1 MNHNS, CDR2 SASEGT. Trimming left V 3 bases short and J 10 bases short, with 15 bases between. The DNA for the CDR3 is TGTGCCAGCAGTGAGCCGGGGGGGTTTACAGCTTTCTTT. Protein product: CASSEPGGFTAFF.

The CDR3 DNA follows: TGTGCCAGCAGTTACCCAACCGACACAGATACGCAGTATTTT. It is translated as CASSYPTDTDTQYF. This chain uses TRBV6-6 with TRBJ2-3; D call uncertain. V lost 2 bases to trimming and J lost 2 bases, with 8 bases between them. The CDR3 has 14 amino acids. Germline loops: CDR1 MNHNY, CDR2 SVGAGI (reference sequence).

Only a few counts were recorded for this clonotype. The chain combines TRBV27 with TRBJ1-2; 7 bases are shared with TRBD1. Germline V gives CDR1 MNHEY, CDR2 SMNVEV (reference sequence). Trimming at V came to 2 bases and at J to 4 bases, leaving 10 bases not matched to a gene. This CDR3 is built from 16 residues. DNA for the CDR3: TGTGCCAGCAGTTTACAGCCCCGACAGGGACCCTATGGCTACACCTTC. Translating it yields CASSLQPRQGPYGYTF.

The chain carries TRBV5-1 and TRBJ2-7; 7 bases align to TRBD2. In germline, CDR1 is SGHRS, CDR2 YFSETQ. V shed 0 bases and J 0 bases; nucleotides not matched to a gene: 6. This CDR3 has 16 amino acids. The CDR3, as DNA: TGCGCCAGCAGCTTGGACCCAGCGGGGAGCTCCTACGAGCAGTACTTC. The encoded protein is CASSLDPAGSSYEQYF. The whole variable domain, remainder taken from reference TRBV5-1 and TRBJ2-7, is KAGVTQTPRYLIKTRGQQVTLSCSPISGHRSVSWYQQTPGQGLQFLFEYFSETQRNKGNFPGRFSGRQFSNSRSEMNVSTLELGDSALYLCASSLDPAGSSYEQYFGPGTRLTVT.

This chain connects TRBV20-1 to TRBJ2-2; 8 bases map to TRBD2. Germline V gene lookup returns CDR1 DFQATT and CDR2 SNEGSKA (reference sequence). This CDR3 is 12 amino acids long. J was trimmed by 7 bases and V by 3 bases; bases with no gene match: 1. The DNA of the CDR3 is TGCAGTGCTAGGGGACTAGTCGGGGAGCTGTTTTTT. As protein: CSARGLVGELFF.

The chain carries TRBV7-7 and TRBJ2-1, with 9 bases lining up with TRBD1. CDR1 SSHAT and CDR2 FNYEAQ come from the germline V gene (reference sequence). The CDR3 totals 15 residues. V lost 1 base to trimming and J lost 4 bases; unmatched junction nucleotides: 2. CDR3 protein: CASSLDRGRYNEQFF. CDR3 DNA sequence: TGTGCCAGCAGCTTAGACAGGGGGCGTTACAATGAGCAGTTCTTC.

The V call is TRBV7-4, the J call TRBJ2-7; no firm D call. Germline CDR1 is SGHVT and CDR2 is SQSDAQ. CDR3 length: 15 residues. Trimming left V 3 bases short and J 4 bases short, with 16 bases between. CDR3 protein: CASSFPGAEGYEQYF. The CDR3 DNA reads TGTGCCAGCAGCTTTCCAGGAGCCGAAGGGTACGAGCAGTACTTC.

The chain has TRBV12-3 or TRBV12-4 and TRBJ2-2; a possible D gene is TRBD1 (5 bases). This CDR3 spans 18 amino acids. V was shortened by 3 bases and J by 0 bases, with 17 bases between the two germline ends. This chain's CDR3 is CASSLGLRNGANTGELFF. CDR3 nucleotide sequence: TGTGCCAGCAGTTTGGGGCTCAGGAATGGAGCGAACACCGGGGAGCTGTTTTTT.

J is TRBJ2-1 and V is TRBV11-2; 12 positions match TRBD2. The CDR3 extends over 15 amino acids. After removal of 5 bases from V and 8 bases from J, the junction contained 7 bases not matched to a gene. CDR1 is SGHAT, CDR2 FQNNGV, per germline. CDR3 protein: CASSPLAGGRHEQFF. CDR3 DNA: TGTGCCAGCAGCCCCCTAGCGGGGGGGCGTCATGAGCAGTTCTTC. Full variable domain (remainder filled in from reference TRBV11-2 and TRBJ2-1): EAGVAQSPRYKIIEKRQSVAFWCNPISGHATLYWYQQILGQGPKLLIQFQNNGVVDDSQLPKDRFSAERLKGVDSTLKIQPAKLEDSAVYLCASSPLAGGRHEQFFGPGTRLTVL.